A selection of T cell receptor beta chains follows, all from one sample in a study of cytomegalovirus exposure and HLA in healthy donors. TCRdb's table, derived via immunoSEQ multiplex PCR, lists solely in-frame clones and lacks some. This sample yields approximately 150,000 clones, of which about 79% are seen a single time; roughly 6% belongs to the top ten. Sequencing was carried out using PBMCs. These receptors all stem from a man between 40 and 49 years old in good health and CMV-seropositive. Both conserved end residues are part of each CDR3. D genes are given only for firm matches. Size values are once, few and many counts, or a class for expanded clones, and some rows have none.

d_call: -; j_call: TRBJ2-2; clone_size: -; v_call: TRBV19; cdr3_aa: CASSPLAAHTGELFF; cdr3_nt: TGTGCCAGTAGTCCCCTCGCGGCGCACACCGGGGAGCTGTTTTTT
d_call: -; j_call: TRBJ2-5; clone_size: -; v_call: TRBV7-8; cdr3_aa: CASSLGGNQETQYF; cdr3_nt: TGTGCCAGCAGCTTAGGCGGGAACCAAGAGACCCAGTACTTC
d_call: TRBD2; j_call: TRBJ2-1; clone_size: -; v_call: TRBV28; cdr3_aa: CASSTSGGAQYNEQFF; cdr3_nt: TGTGCCAGCAGTACTAGCGGAGGGGCCCAATACAATGAGCAGTTCTTC
d_call: TRBD2; j_call: TRBJ2-1; clone_size: -; v_call: TRBV13; cdr3_aa: CASSSRAGLAAYNEQFF; cdr3_nt: TGTGCCAGCAGCTCCCGGGCCGGGCTAGCGGCCTACAATGAGCAGTTCTTC
d_call: TRBD2; j_call: TRBJ2-3; clone_size: -; v_call: TRBV10-1; cdr3_aa: CASSDPGLRADTQYF; cdr3_nt: TGCGCCAGCAGTGACCCGGGACTACGGGCAGATACGCAGTATTTT
d_call: TRBD2; j_call: TRBJ2-1; clone_size: -; v_call: TRBV28; cdr3_aa: CASIQASGSGEQFF; cdr3_nt: TGTGCCAGCATTCAGGCTAGCGGGTCCGGGGAGCAGTTCTTC
d_call: TRBD2; j_call: TRBJ2-2; clone_size: -; v_call: TRBV7-9; cdr3_aa: CASREAGDGELFF; cdr3_nt: TGTGCCAGCAGAGAGGCGGGGGACGGGGAGCTGTTTTTT
d_call: TRBD1; j_call: TRBJ1-6; clone_size: few; v_call: TRBV6-1; cdr3_aa: CASSEGTGGSPLHF; cdr3_nt: TGTGCCAGCAGTGAAGGGACAGGGGGATCACCCCTCCACTTT
d_call: -; j_call: TRBJ2-5; clone_size: -; v_call: TRBV10-3; cdr3_aa: CAISEEEAQYF; cdr3_nt: TGTGCCATCAGTGAGGAAGAGGCCCAGTACTTC
d_call: -; j_call: TRBJ2-2; clone_size: -; v_call: TRBV19; cdr3_aa: CASSPLRGIGTGELFF; cdr3_nt: TGTGCCAGTAGTCCCCTGAGAGGGATCGGTACCGGGGAGCTGTTTTTT
d_call: TRBD1; j_call: TRBJ2-2; clone_size: -; v_call: TRBV28; cdr3_aa: CASSVPGQGRAGELFF; cdr3_nt: TGTGCCAGCAGTGTCCCGGGACAGGGGAGGGCCGGGGAGCTGTTTTTT
d_call: -; j_call: TRBJ2-1; clone_size: -; v_call: TRBV7-6; cdr3_aa: CASSFSGLLSNEQFF; cdr3_nt: TGTGCCAGCAGCTTCAGCGGACTACTAAGTAATGAGCAGTTCTTC
d_call: -; j_call: TRBJ2-7; clone_size: few; v_call: TRBV28; cdr3_aa: CASSTWTILSYEQYF; cdr3_nt: TGTGCCAGCAGCACATGGACAATTCTAAGCTACGAGCAGTACTTC
d_call: TRBD2; j_call: TRBJ2-3; clone_size: -; v_call: TRBV6-1; cdr3_aa: CASRETSGRADTQYF; cdr3_nt: TGTGCCAGCAGAGAGACTAGCGGGAGAGCAGATACGCAGTATTTT
d_call: -; j_call: TRBJ2-1; clone_size: -; v_call: TRBV7-2; cdr3_aa: CASSPSGTNNEQFF; cdr3_nt: TGTGCCAGCAGCCCCTCCGGGACAAACAATGAGCAGTTCTTC
d_call: -; j_call: TRBJ1-1; clone_size: few; v_call: TRBV7-9; cdr3_aa: CASSLVLGTPEAFF; cdr3_nt: TGTGCCAGCAGCTTAGTATTAGGGACACCTGAAGCTTTCTTT
d_call: -; j_call: TRBJ2-5; clone_size: -; v_call: TRBV18; cdr3_aa: CASSPNSGETQYF; cdr3_nt: TGTGCCAGCTCACCGAATTCGGGAGAGACCCAGTACTTC
d_call: -; j_call: TRBJ2-5; clone_size: -; v_call: TRBV6-1; cdr3_aa: CASSEGGQGRETQYF; cdr3_nt: TGTGCCAGCAGTGAAGGGGGCCAGGGAAGAGAGACCCAGTACTTC
d_call: -; j_call: TRBJ2-1; clone_size: -; v_call: TRBV28; cdr3_aa: CASSGGFGDEQFF; cdr3_nt: TGTGCCAGCAGTGGAGGGTTCGGCGATGAGCAGTTCTTC
d_call: TRBD1; j_call: TRBJ1-3; clone_size: -; v_call: TRBV7-8; cdr3_aa: CATFGTGSLQPGNTIYF; cdr3_nt: TGTGCCACCTTCGGGACAGGGAGTCTTCAGCCTGGAAACACCATATATTTT
d_call: -; j_call: TRBJ2-1; clone_size: once; v_call: TRBV6-5; cdr3_aa: CASSYPPANEQFF; cdr3_nt: TGTGCCAGCAGTTACCCTCCCGCGAATGAGCAGTTCTTC
d_call: -; j_call: TRBJ2-1; clone_size: -; v_call: TRBV4-1; cdr3_aa: CASSQGLDNDEQFF; cdr3_nt: TGCGCCAGCAGCCAAGGGCTGGACAACGATGAGCAGTTCTTC
d_call: -; j_call: TRBJ2-7; clone_size: -; v_call: TRBV5-1; cdr3_aa: CASSLQGQASYEQYF; cdr3_nt: TGCGCCAGCAGCTTACAGGGTCAAGCTTCGTACGAGCAGTACTTC
d_call: -; j_call: TRBJ2-7; clone_size: -; v_call: TRBV5-5; cdr3_aa: CASRLTGYEQYF; cdr3_nt: TGTGCCAGCAGACTGACAGGCTACGAGCAGTACTTC
d_call: -; j_call: TRBJ2-7; clone_size: -; v_call: TRBV18; cdr3_aa: CASSRVAEAYEQYF; cdr3_nt: TGTGCCAGCTCGCGAGTAGCTGAAGCCTACGAGCAGTACTTC
d_call: -; j_call: TRBJ1-1; clone_size: -; v_call: TRBV7-9; cdr3_aa: CASSSTIPNTEAFF; cdr3_nt: TGTGCCAGCAGCTCTACGATTCCGAACACTGAAGCTTTCTTT
d_call: TRBD2; j_call: TRBJ2-5; clone_size: few; v_call: TRBV27; cdr3_aa: CASSPGLAGVLETQYF; cdr3_nt: TGTGCCAGCAGCCCCGGACTAGCGGGAGTTCTGGAGACCCAGTACTTC
d_call: -; j_call: TRBJ1-1; clone_size: once; v_call: TRBV9; cdr3_aa: CASSVVGGATEAFF; cdr3_nt: TGTGCCAGCAGCGTAGTCGGGGGGGCAACTGAAGCTTTCTTT
d_call: TRBD1; j_call: TRBJ2-7; clone_size: -; v_call: TRBV19; cdr3_aa: CASSIFPATGGGEQYF; cdr3_nt: TGTGCCAGTAGTATTTTTCCCGCAACAGGGGGAGGCGAGCAGTACTTC
d_call: TRBD1; j_call: TRBJ2-5; clone_size: once; v_call: TRBV19; cdr3_aa: CASSMDRVEETQYF; cdr3_nt: TGTGCCAGTAGTATGGACAGGGTAGAAGAGACCCAGTACTTC
d_call: -; j_call: TRBJ1-2; clone_size: -; v_call: TRBV7-2; cdr3_aa: CASSIGEGMGYGYTF; cdr3_nt: TGTGCCAGCAGCATAGGGGAGGGGATGGGGTATGGCTACACCTTC
d_call: -; j_call: TRBJ2-5; clone_size: -; v_call: TRBV10-3; cdr3_aa: CAISESRPEGTQYF; cdr3_nt: TGTGCCATCAGTGAGAGTCGGCCGGAGGGGACCCAGTACTTC
d_call: -; j_call: TRBJ1-2; clone_size: -; v_call: TRBV28; cdr3_aa: CASSLSQNYGYTF; cdr3_nt: TGTGCCAGCAGTTTATCTCAGAACTATGGCTACACCTTC
d_call: TRBD2; j_call: TRBJ2-1; clone_size: once; v_call: TRBV28; cdr3_aa: CASSSFKGLALNEQFF; cdr3_nt: TGTGCCAGCAGTTCCTTCAAAGGACTAGCGCTGAATGAGCAGTTCTTC
d_call: TRBD2; j_call: TRBJ2-2; clone_size: -; v_call: TRBV5-8; cdr3_aa: CASRGTSGTSNTGELFF; cdr3_nt: TGTGCCAGCAGAGGAACTAGCGGCACGTCGAACACCGGGGAGCTGTTTTTT
d_call: -; j_call: TRBJ2-7; clone_size: -; v_call: TRBV7-9; cdr3_aa: CASSSETAYEQYF; cdr3_nt: TGTGCCAGCAGTTCAGAAACAGCCTACGAGCAGTACTTC
d_call: -; j_call: TRBJ1-2; clone_size: -; v_call: TRBV28; cdr3_aa: CASRPTGLGGYTF; cdr3_nt: TGTGCCAGCAGACCTACAGGGTTGGGGGGCTACACCTTC
d_call: -; j_call: TRBJ1-2; clone_size: -; v_call: TRBV12-1; cdr3_aa: CASSRGTGENYGYTF; cdr3_nt: TGTGCCAGCAGCCGGGGGACAGGAGAGAACTATGGCTACACCTTC
d_call: TRBD2; j_call: TRBJ2-7; clone_size: -; v_call: TRBV9; cdr3_aa: CASSFSGRAHEQYF; cdr3_nt: TGTGCCAGCAGCTTTAGCGGGAGGGCTCACGAGCAGTACTTC
d_call: TRBD1; j_call: TRBJ2-6; clone_size: -; v_call: TRBV5-4; cdr3_aa: CASSRTGFSTGANVLTF; cdr3_nt: TGTGCCAGCAGCAGGACAGGGTTTTCCACTGGGGCCAACGTCCTGACTTTC
d_call: TRBD2; j_call: TRBJ2-3; clone_size: -; v_call: TRBV7-8; cdr3_aa: CASSTAPTSGRADTQYF; cdr3_nt: TGTGCCAGCAGCACCGCCCCGACTAGCGGGAGGGCAGATACGCAGTATTTT
d_call: -; j_call: TRBJ2-6; clone_size: -; v_call: TRBV5-1; cdr3_aa: CASSLGLRTRTSGANVLTF; cdr3_nt: TGCGCCAGCAGCTTGGGCCTCCGGACACGAACATCTGGGGCCAACGTCCTGACTTTC
d_call: -; j_call: TRBJ2-4; clone_size: -; v_call: TRBV27; cdr3_aa: CASSLQGSQYF; cdr3_nt: TGTGCCAGCAGTTTACAGGGAAGTCAGTACTTC
d_call: -; j_call: TRBJ1-4; clone_size: -; v_call: TRBV5-1; cdr3_aa: CASSLGPGPGEKLFF; cdr3_nt: TGCGCCAGCAGCTTGGGGCCCGGGCCGGGGGAAAAACTGTTTTTT
d_call: -; j_call: TRBJ2-3; clone_size: -; v_call: TRBV5-1; cdr3_aa: CASSSGQTGSDTQYF; cdr3_nt: TGCGCCAGCAGCTCAGGTCAAACAGGGTCGGATACGCAGTATTTT
d_call: -; j_call: TRBJ1-2; clone_size: -; v_call: TRBV10-3; cdr3_aa: CAIMQQANYGYTF; cdr3_nt: TGTGCCATCATGCAACAGGCTAACTATGGCTACACCTTC
d_call: -; j_call: TRBJ2-5; clone_size: -; v_call: TRBV28; cdr3_aa: CASSLVGRLETQYF; cdr3_nt: TGTGCCAGCAGTTTAGTCGGGAGATTGGAGACCCAGTACTTC
d_call: TRBD2; j_call: TRBJ2-1; clone_size: -; v_call: TRBV7-8; cdr3_aa: CASSLVAGVNEQFF; cdr3_nt: TGTGCCAGCAGCTTAGTAGCGGGAGTCAATGAGCAGTTCTTC
d_call: -; j_call: TRBJ2-1; clone_size: -; v_call: TRBV11-2; cdr3_aa: CASSLSAYEQFF; cdr3_nt: TGTGCCAGCAGCTTATCAGCGTATGAGCAGTTCTTC
d_call: -; j_call: TRBJ2-3; clone_size: -; v_call: TRBV30; cdr3_aa: CAWGAGLRTDTQYF; cdr3_nt: TGTGCCTGGGGAGCGGGCCTACGCACAGATACGCAGTATTTT
d_call: -; j_call: TRBJ1-2; clone_size: hyperexpanded; v_call: TRBV14; cdr3_aa: CASSQGRGYTF; cdr3_nt: TGTGCCAGCAGCCAGGGCCGGGGCTACACCTTC
d_call: -; j_call: TRBJ2-7; clone_size: -; v_call: TRBV19; cdr3_aa: CASSTWGRDEQYF; cdr3_nt: TGTGCCAGTAGTACTTGGGGGCGCGACGAGCAGTACTTC
d_call: -; j_call: TRBJ2-1; clone_size: -; v_call: TRBV5-1; cdr3_aa: CASSLFGELSYNEQFF; cdr3_nt: TGCGCCAGCAGCTTGTTCGGGGAACTTTCCTACAATGAGCAGTTCTTC
d_call: -; j_call: TRBJ2-2; clone_size: -; v_call: TRBV2; cdr3_aa: CASSAESAGELFF; cdr3_nt: TGTGCCAGCAGCGCGGAGTCCGCCGGGGAGCTGTTTTTT
d_call: TRBD1; j_call: TRBJ1-3; clone_size: few; v_call: TRBV11-2; cdr3_aa: CASSPTGVGNTIYF; cdr3_nt: TGTGCCAGCAGCCCGACAGGGGTTGGAAACACCATATATTTT
d_call: TRBD2; j_call: TRBJ2-7; clone_size: -; v_call: TRBV6-5; cdr3_aa: CASSYSGTNEQYF; cdr3_nt: TGTGCCAGCAGTTACTCCGGGACTAACGAGCAGTACTTC
d_call: TRBD2; j_call: TRBJ2-3; clone_size: -; v_call: TRBV27; cdr3_aa: CASSQWLAGAQNKADTQYF; cdr3_nt: TGTGCCAGCAGTCAGTGGCTAGCGGGAGCCCAAAACAAGGCAGATACGCAGTATTTT